Listed here is a single T cell receptor (beta chain). Its antigen is still unknown. Sequencing was designed to attain a depth spanning 1 in 200,000 to 1 in 1 million T cells. This table comes from immunoSEQ multiplex PCR, and its TCRdb copy is limited to in-frame clones, with some not included. The sample shows roughly 150,000 clones, less than 85% of them seen only once. The data originate from a study of cytotoxic CD8 clonotypes in ibrutinib-treated CLL. Study in general: The study included some 10 relapsed/refractory and roughly 15 treatment-naive patients; roughly 18 had IGHV unmutated disease. Study-wide findings and caveats: Contraction or stability on treatment was seen for public clonotypes, which were uncommon.

The sequences come from PBMCs, collected after 24 months of ibrutinib treatment. This TCR was sampled from a human donor with chronic lymphocytic leukemia.

Written as DNA, the CDR3 is TGTGCCAGCAGTTTATTAAAGGGGTATCAGCCCCAGCATTTT. This gives the protein CASSLLKGYQPQHF. This sequence joins TRBV27 and TRBJ1-5; TRBD1 might be the D (5 bases). This CDR3 comprises 14 residues. The V gene lost 1 base and the J gene lost 5 bases, with 9 bases spanning the gap. CDR1 and CDR2 from the germline V gene are MNHEY and SMNVEV (reference sequence).